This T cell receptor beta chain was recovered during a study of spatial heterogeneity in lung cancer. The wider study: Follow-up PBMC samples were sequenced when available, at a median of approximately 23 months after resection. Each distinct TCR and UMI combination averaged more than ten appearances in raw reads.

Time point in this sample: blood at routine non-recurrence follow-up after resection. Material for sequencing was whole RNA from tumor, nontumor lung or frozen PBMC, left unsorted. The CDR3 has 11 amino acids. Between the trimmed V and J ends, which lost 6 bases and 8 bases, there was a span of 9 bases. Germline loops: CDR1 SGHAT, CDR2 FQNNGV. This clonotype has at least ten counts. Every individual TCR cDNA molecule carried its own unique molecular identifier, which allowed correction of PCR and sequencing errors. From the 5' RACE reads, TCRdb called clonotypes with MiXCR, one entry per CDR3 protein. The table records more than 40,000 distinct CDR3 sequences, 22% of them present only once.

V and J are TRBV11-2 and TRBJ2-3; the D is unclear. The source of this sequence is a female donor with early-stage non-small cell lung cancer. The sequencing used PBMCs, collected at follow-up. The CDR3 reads CASRRMGTQYF. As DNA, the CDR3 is TGTGCCAGCAGACGGATGGGTACGCAGTATTTT.